This TCR beta chain was sequenced during a study of T cell repertoires in cytomegalovirus infection (dated by TCRdb to about 2019). About the investigation overall: Because public TCR beta signatures pointed to carriage of CMV infection together with the matching HLA type, the HLA type of each donor mattered for the analysis.

Data came from an Illumina HiSeq 1500. TCRdb's own reprocessing of the public reads used fastp at Q25 and MiXCR and kept productive beta chains. Entries are consolidated by CDR3 protein sequence, retaining the most common genes and DNA. The sample data list approximately 500,000 distinct CDR3 sequences, and about 11% of these were observed just once. Of the sample, roughly 10% is held by the ten largest clones. This clonotype showed up just once. This clone's antigen is unknown. Base qualities were left out, and no much larger clone turns up one base away. One read alone lends weak support. Overall study outcomes, separate from this receptor: The ex vivo response was dominated by HLA-C-restricted CMV-specific TCR beta clonotypes, which also provided the single most frequent clonotype in two of eight donors. In both this cohort and an independent cohort of some 380 donors, the cumulative frequency of public TCR beta family members distinguished carriers of CMV infection plus the relevant HLA type.

The CDR3 numbers 15 residues from cysteine through phenylalanine. Of all the DNA, just the CDR3 is kept, 45 bases in frame from base 1. Trimming takes 0 bases off V and 7 bases off J; junction bases not matched to a gene: 6. The germline V gene (reference sequence) yields DFQATT for CDR1 and SNEGSKA for CDR2. This sequence uses TRBV20-1 and TRBJ2-1, with TRBD2 matching 10 junction bases. Sequenced material: PBMCs. The TCR sequence derives from a human donor in good health (CMV status not recorded). Some clones in this sample may be carry-over from other donors' samples. CDR3 sequence: CSARDGSSGGNEQFF. The DNA sequence reads TGCAGTGCTAGAGATGGGTCTAGCGGGGGAAATGAGCAGTTCTTC.